The entry that follows covers one T cell receptor (beta chain) sequence. The sample originates from a study of control samples from healthy donors and cancer patients. Profiled with immunoSEQ multiplex PCR; TCRdb holds only in-frame clones, not every one. The data hold more than 65,000 clones, with 65% to 85% observed a single time. There are 16 residues in the CDR3. Germline assignment: CDR1 SGHNT and CDR2 YYREEE (reference sequence). J was trimmed by 8 bases and V by 4 bases; bases with no gene match: 14. The sequence was obtained from a man in his sixties in good health. The rearrangement uses TRBV5-4 and TRBJ2-1, with TRBD2 matching 8 bases. Source material: blood. The CDR3, as DNA: TGTGCCAGCAGCCCGCCCGGGACTAGGATCGAGGATGAGCAGTTCTTC. It encodes CASSPPGTRIEDEQFF.